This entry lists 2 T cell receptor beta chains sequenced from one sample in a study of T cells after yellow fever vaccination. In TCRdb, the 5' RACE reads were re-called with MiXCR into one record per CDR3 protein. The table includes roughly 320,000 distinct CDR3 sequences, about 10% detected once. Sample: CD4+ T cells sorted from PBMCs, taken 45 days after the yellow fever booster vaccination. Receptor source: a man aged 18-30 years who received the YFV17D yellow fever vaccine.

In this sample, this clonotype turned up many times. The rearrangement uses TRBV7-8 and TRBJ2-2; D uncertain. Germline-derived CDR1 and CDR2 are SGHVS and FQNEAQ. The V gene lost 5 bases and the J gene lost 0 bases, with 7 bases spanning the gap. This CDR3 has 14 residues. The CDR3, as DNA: TGTGCCAGCAGCGCAGTCGCGAACACCGGGGAGCTGTTTTTT. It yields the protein CASSAVANTGELFF.

The CDR3 protein is CASSQGHLAGFHNEQFF. The CDR3 region has the DNA TGTGCCAGCAGCCAGGGGCACCTAGCGGGGTTCCACAATGAGCAGTTCTTC. J is TRBJ2-1 and V is TRBV4-2; TRBD2 matches 9 bases. This CDR3 has 17 amino acids. J was trimmed by 5 bases and V by 3 bases; bases with no gene match: 11. Germline V gives CDR1 LGHNA, CDR2 YNFKEQ.